This T cell receptor (beta chain) stems from a study of PD-L1 blockade in urothelial cancer (dated by TCRdb to between 2016 and 2019). Some background on the complete study: Therapy was started in about 2014 for all patients, and atezolizumab 1,200 mg was administered intravenously every 3 weeks. Blood samples were analyzed at 3 weeks after treatment start (second dose) and at 6 weeks after treatment start. Some 29 patients had pretreatment blood TCR-seq, about 24 had at least one posttreatment blood collection, and about 24 had tumor TCR-seq. Patients had an ECOG performance status of 0 or 1 and had received between 0 and 3 prior chemotherapy regimens. The study was an exploratory multi-omic analysis of somatic, immune and clinical correlates of response to PD-L1 blockade with atezolizumab in urothelial cancer. In the same patients who had TCR sequencing, pretreatment tumors also underwent whole exome sequencing and RNA sequencing. Pretreatment tumor samples, along with matched peripheral blood collected serially before and after atezolizumab treatment, underwent TCR sequencing. A median of about 140,000 T cells and 80,000 to 100,000 unique TCRs was obtained from blood samples, and a median clonality of roughly 0.074 was observed. Progression-free survival longer than 6 months counted as durable clinical benefit, and TCR features were additionally tested against both progression-free and overall survival. About 90% of the roughly 29 patients were identified as males with urothelial cancer of bladder origin, and a prior smoking history was reported by 18 of 29 patients. Under 10 patients reached durable clinical benefit, while 20 patients did not. What the authors observed across the whole study: Among patients with durable benefit, tumor-associated TCR clones showed greater expansion in peripheral blood 3 weeks after treatment started (n of about 21, p = 0.022). A pretreatment peripheral blood TCR clonality below the median was linked to improved progression-free and overall survival. Small sample size (n of about 30) and many exploratory analyses mean the results are intended to be hypothesis-generating.

The cohort included 25 to 35 patients with locally advanced or metastatic urothelial carcinoma who were treated at Memorial Sloan Kettering on a trial protocol. Peripheral blood mononuclear cells were collected pretreatment and during treatment, at between 1 and 8 total time points per patient. The Qiagen DNeasy Blood extraction kit was used to purify genomic DNA from total PBMCs and tumor samples. PBMCs were collected pretreatment and during treatment, and were isolated and stored as previously described. Each PCR received spiked-in synthetic TCR analog templates so that absolute template abundance could be estimated from read counts. The immunoSEQ assay was used to amplify TCRbeta CDR3 regions from genomic DNA with bias-controlled V and J gene primers. Sequencing of rearranged TCRbeta segments was performed at approximately 20X coverage. Per the authors' processing: Sequencing errors were corrected by clustering and CDR3s were annotated against IMGT to assign V, D and J genes. Only productive TCRbeta rearrangements were used in downstream analyses, excluding out-of-frame or stop-codon sequences. Clonality was calculated as one minus the Shannon entropy normalized by the log of the number of unique productive sequences. Fisher's exact test with Benjamini-Hochberg correction, at a threshold of adjusted p below 0.01, was used to find clones that differed between time points or between blood and tumor. The clones in this table, taken by TCRdb from immuneACCESS, are in-frame only. Not every clone is retained; where verified, under half of the shortfall comes from an unresolved V gene, and the cause of the rest is unknown. V, J and clone size are taken as reported in that table, and D and trimming were inferred from the DNA itself. Across this sample there are 33,000 or so clones, with roughly 87% seen only once. The ten largest make up around 3.4% of the sample.

The germline V gene sets CDR1 to SGHRS and CDR2 to YFSETQ. The CDR3 numbers 13 residues from cysteine through phenylalanine. Only the CDR3 part of the read is kept: 39 bases, read in frame from the first base. Trimming removed 4 bases from V and 7 bases from J; the gene matches leave 5 bases unexplained. As for this clone: The target of this receptor is not known. No much larger clone exists at a distance of one base, and base qualities are not known.

The source of this sequence is an older man with urothelial cancer. The rearranged chain carries TRBV5-1 and TRBJ1-2; the central 9 bases match TRBD1. The sample consisted of PBMCs, taken around atezolizumab (anti-PD-L1) treatment. The DNA reads TGCGCCAGCAGCAAGGGACAGGGCCCTGGCTACACCTTC. The encoded protein is CASSKGQGPGYTF. With the rest looked up from the reference TRBV5-1 and TRBJ1-2 genes rather than sequenced, the full variable domain is KAGVTQTPRYLIKTRGQQVTLSCSPISGHRSVSWYQQTPGQGLQFLFEYFSETQRNKGNFPGRFSGRQFSNSRSEMNVSTLELGDSALYLCASSKGQGPGYTFGSGTRLTVV.